This TCR beta chain emerged from a study of control samples from healthy donors and cancer patients. Clones were read by immunoSEQ multiplex PCR, and TCRdb kept only the in-frame ones, dropping some. The repertoire holds under 200,000 clones, with 91% as singletons. The CDR3 has 16 residues. V lost 1 base to trimming and J lost 2 bases, with 12 bases between them. The germline gives CDR1 SEHNR, CDR2 FQNEAQ (reference sequence). Material: blood. The sequence was obtained from a woman in her twenties or thirties in good health. The gene calls are TRBV7-9 and TRBJ1-5; D remains unclear. In nucleotides, the CDR3 is TGTGCCAGCAGCTTAGGGGGTATATGGGGCAATCAGCCCCAGCATTTT. Amino acids: CASSLGGIWGNQPQHF.